This T cell receptor (beta chain) was sequenced during a study of shared clonotypes between healthy human individuals. Study-wide results and limits: Larger richness was generally estimated for naive than memory subsets.

The CDR3 is made up of 12 amino acids. The germline V gene has CDR1 MDHEN and CDR2 SYDVKM. V shed 3 bases and J shed 9 bases, with 8 bases lying between them. Using immunoSEQ multiplex PCR, the repertoire was profiled, and TCRdb retains in-frame clones only, with some absent. Counted here are approximately 980,000 clones, approximately 80% occurring once; the ten biggest clones make up over 1.3%. Turning to this clone: What it binds is unknown.

This receptor was taken from a man in his late teens or twenties in good health. Sequences were obtained from memory CD4+ T cells sorted from blood. The subset is: CD45RA-negative fraction. This chain links TRBV28 with TRBJ2-2; D is ambiguous. As DNA, the CDR3 is TGTGCCAGCAGTTTTACCCTCCGGGAGCTGTTTTTT. Translation: CASSFTLRELFF.